Listed here are 30 T cell receptor beta chains from one sample, sequenced in a study of control samples from healthy donors and cancer patients. The assay was immunoSEQ multiplex PCR, and TCRdb's table has in-frame clones only and misses some. In the table there are 130,000 or so clones, 87% of which are singletons. Sequencing input: blood. Every receptor here comes from a man between 25 and 39 years old in good health.

The chain carries TRBV7-9 and TRBJ2-1; TRBD2 matches 9 bases. V shed 5 bases, J shed 4 bases, and the junction held 9 bases outside the gene matches. The CDR3 extends over 16 amino acids. Germline V CDR1 and CDR2: SEHNR, FQNEAQ (reference sequence). CDR3 nucleotide sequence: TGTGCCAGCAGCAGACGTCGACTAGCGGATTACAATGAGCAGTTCTTC. Protein: CASSRRRLADYNEQFF.

The J gene is TRBJ2-2, the V gene TRBV11-2; D gene uncertain. The germline V and J ends were trimmed by 0 bases and 6 bases, with 2 bases remaining between them. Germline V gene data show CDR1 as SGHAT and CDR2 as FQNNGV. The CDR3 covers 12 residues. The CDR3 DNA reads TGTGCCAGCAGCTTAGACGCCGGGGAGCTGTTTTTT. It codes for CASSLDAGELFF.

The CDR3 reads CASSLDRVTGYTF. CDR3 nucleotide sequence: TGCGCCAGCAGCTTGGACAGGGTAACTGGCTACACCTTC. The chain combines TRBV5-1 with TRBJ1-2, with D perhaps TRBD1 (6 bases). The CDR3 extends over 13 amino acids. The ends were cut back, 0 bases at V and 7 bases at J, with 10 bases in the middle. Germline-derived CDR1 and CDR2 are SGHRS and YFSETQ.

This sequence joins TRBV3-1 (or the pseudogene TRBV3-2) and TRBJ2-3; 12 bases align to TRBD2. This CDR3 is built from 15 residues. The V segment lost 1 base and the J segment 4 bases; nucleotides outside the gene matches: 0. CDR1 is LGHDT and CDR2 is YNNKEL in the germline V gene (reference sequence). CDR3 sequence (DNA): TGTGCCAGCAGCCAAGGGACTAGCGGGGCAGATACGCAGTATTTT. This codes for CASSQGTSGADTQYF.

The chain links TRBV11-2 to TRBJ2-1; D is uncertain. CDR3 length: 13 residues. With 2 bases removed from V and 7 bases from J, the gap between germline ends came to 9 bases. Germline V gene data show CDR1 as SGHAT and CDR2 as FQNNGV. CDR3 amino acids: CASSLQERNEQFF. The CDR3 DNA follows: TGTGCCAGCAGCTTACAAGAGAGGAATGAGCAGTTCTTC.

J is TRBJ1-5 and V is TRBV30; D might be TRBD1 (6 bases). Germline lookup yields CDR1 GTSNPN and CDR2 SVGIG (reference sequence). Trimming shortened V by 5 bases and J by 6 bases, and 14 bases separated the two germline ends. This CDR3 is built from 13 residues. CDR3 protein: CAWSTGSTQPQHF. The CDR3 DNA sequence: TGTGCCTGGTCCACAGGGTCGACTCAGCCCCAGCATTTT.

This clone was counted many times. The CDR3 reads CASSPLTVMNTEAFF. CDR3 coding DNA: TGTGCCAGCTCACCCCTGACGGTTATGAACACTGAAGCTTTCTTT. The rearrangement links TRBV18 to TRBJ1-1; D uncertain. Trimming took off 3 bases at V and 0 bases at J, with 11 bases between the two ends. The CDR3 extends over 15 amino acids. Germline V CDR1 and CDR2: KGHSH, LQKENI.

There are a few counts of this clone. The chain joins TRBV5-1 to TRBJ1-4; maybe TRBD1 (5 bases). CDR3 length: 18 amino acids. Germline values: CDR1 SGHRS, CDR2 YFSETQ. V lost 2 bases and J lost 7, with 24 bases in between. CDR3 in amino acids: CASSFGSPYRDVGEKLFF. For the CDR3, the DNA is TGCGCCAGCAGCTTTGGATCCCCATACCGGGACGTTGGTGAAAAACTGTTTTTT.

This clone appeared a single time. V is TRBV6-6 and J is TRBJ1-2; D perhaps matches TRBD1 (5 bases). The CDR3 spans 15 residues. CDR1 is MNHNY, CDR2 SVGAGI, per germline (reference sequence). V shed 7 bases and J shed 0 bases, with 15 bases lying between them. The CDR3 region is CASTIRDGSNYGYTF. CDR3 coding DNA: TGTGCCAGCACCATCCGGGACGGCTCTAACTATGGCTACACCTTC.

The chain links TRBV12-3 or TRBV12-4 to TRBJ1-5; the D gene is possibly TRBD1 (5 bases). V lost 3 bases and J 10 bases, leaving 10 bases between the germline ends. The CDR3 length is 12 residues. Written as DNA, the CDR3 is TGTGCCAGCAGTTTGGGGGTAGGACCCCAGCATTTT. Translated: CASSLGVGPQHF.

The chain employs TRBV5-1 and TRBJ1-1; no clear D gene. Germline CDR1 and CDR2: SGHRS and YFSETQ. V lost 0 bases, J lost 6 bases, and 12 bases lay in between. This CDR3 has 14 residues. CDR3 DNA sequence: TGCGCCAGCAGCTTGGGGGCCCGCGAGGCTGAAGCTTTCTTT. It specifies CASSLGAREAEAFF.

The chain links TRBV24-1 to TRBJ2-3; TRBD1 or TRBD2 may be the D gene (6 bases each). The V and J ends lost 10 bases and 3 bases respectively, with 13 bases between them. The CDR3 length is 13 residues. Germline CDR1 and CDR2: KGHDR and SFDVKD. CDR3 protein: CATEGGSTDTQYF. CDR3 DNA: TGTGCCACTGAGGGGGGCTCTACAGATACGCAGTATTTT.

The chain couples TRBV7-3 to TRBJ1-1; 7 bases are a match to TRBD1. Germline trimming cut 5 bases from V and 3 bases from J; bases unmatched to any gene: 6. The CDR3 contains 14 residues. Germline lookup yields CDR1 SGHTA and CDR2 FQGTGA. CDR3 in amino acids: CASSRSGQDTEAFF. The CDR3 nucleotides read TGTGCCAGCAGCCGCTCCGGACAGGACACTGAAGCTTTCTTT.

The CDR3, as DNA: TGTGCCAGCAGCGCCCAGACAGGGACCTATAGCAATCAGCCCCAGCATTTT. It specifies CASSAQTGTYSNQPQHF. The chain combines TRBV7-2 with TRBJ1-5; 7 bases are shared with TRBD1. Germline assignment: CDR1 SGHTA and CDR2 FQGNSA. The V segment lost 5 bases and the J segment 0 bases; nucleotides outside the gene matches: 10. The CDR3 is 17 amino acids.

The chain joins TRBV10-1 to TRBJ1-1, with a possible D match to TRBD1 (5 bases). The germline V gene encodes CDR1 WNHNN and CDR2 SYGVQD (reference sequence). The CDR3 spans 14 residues. Trimming pared 8 bases from V and 1 base from J, leaving 14 bases between. In DNA form, the CDR3 reads TGCGCCAGCTCCCGAGGGGATGCGAACACTGAAGCTTTCTTT. It codes for CASSRGDANTEAFF.

The chain carries TRBV19 and TRBJ1-2; 8 nucleotides align to TRBD1. Germline V lookup: CDR1 LNHDA, CDR2 SQIVND (reference sequence). Germline trimming cut 7 bases from V and 4 bases from J; bases unmatched to any gene: 5. The CDR3 has 13 amino acids. In DNA form, the CDR3 reads TGTGCCAGTACCGTTGACAGGGGCTATGGCTACACCTTC. It encodes CASTVDRGYGYTF.

The chain employs TRBV12-3 or TRBV12-4 and TRBJ1-6, with D hard to call. V lost 5 bases and J 8 bases, leaving 10 bases between the germline ends. The CDR3 extends over 13 amino acids. The CDR3 region has the DNA TGTGCCAGCAGTCCGGGGAACTATTCACCCCTCCACTTT. Amino acids: CASSPGNYSPLHF.

The rearrangement links TRBV3-1 (or the pseudogene TRBV3-2) to TRBJ1-2; 7 positions agree with TRBD1. With 0 bases clipped from V and 6 bases from J, the junction kept 7 bases outside the gene matches. Looked up from germline, CDR1 is LGHDT and CDR2 is YNNKEL (reference sequence). There are 15 residues in the CDR3. CDR3 in amino acids: CASSQDLEGGDGYTF. CDR3 coding DNA: TGTGCCAGCAGCCAAGATCTAGAAGGGGGCGATGGCTACACCTTC.

The rearrangement links TRBV7-9 to TRBJ2-7; weak D call: TRBD2 (6 bases). The germline V gene has CDR1 SEHNR and CDR2 FQNEAQ (reference sequence). This CDR3 is built from 15 residues. The V gene lost 3 bases and the J gene lost 2 bases, with 14 bases spanning the gap. The CDR3 loop is CASSFRDSRPYEQYF. The CDR3 DNA reads as TGTGCCAGCAGCTTCCGGGACTCTAGACCCTACGAGCAGTACTTC.

The gene calls are TRBV5-8 and TRBJ2-5; 8 nucleotides agree with TRBD1. V was clipped by 4 bases and J by 5 bases; unmatched bases: 4. The CDR3 has 13 residues. Germline lookup yields CDR1 SGHTS and CDR2 YDEGEE. CDR3 DNA sequence: TGTGCCAGCAGCCTGACAGGGGTTGAGACCCAGTACTTC. This sequence encodes CASSLTGVETQYF.

The chain couples TRBV6-1 to TRBJ2-7; D gene uncertain. The germline V gene has CDR1 MNHNS and CDR2 SASEGT. The V and J ends lost 0 bases and 0 bases respectively, with 6 bases between them. This CDR3 is built from 14 residues. CDR3: CASSEAGNSYEQYV. CDR3 in DNA: TGTGCCAGCAGTGAAGCCGGCAACTCCTACGAGCAGTACGTC.

The chain combines TRBV29-1 with TRBJ2-5, with D perhaps TRBD1 (5 bases). Germline CDR1 is SQVTM and CDR2 is ANQGSEA. The CDR3 has 11 amino acids. Trimming shortened V by 6 bases and J by 5 bases, and 10 bases separated the two germline ends. The CDR3 region is CSVRGTETQYF. CDR3 in DNA: TGCAGCGTAAGGGGAACGGAGACCCAGTACTTC.

The chain recombines TRBV29-1 with TRBJ1-2, with 8 positions matching TRBD1. Germline V gene lookup returns CDR1 SQVTM and CDR2 ANQGSEA. This CDR3 is built from 15 residues. The V segment lost 1 base and the J segment 4 bases; nucleotides outside the gene matches: 8. The CDR3 DNA follows: TGCAGCGTTGAAGGTCGACAGGGGCAAGGCTATGGCTACACCTTC. Protein: CSVEGRQGQGYGYTF.

This clone was detected a few times. The chain couples TRBV4-2 to TRBJ2-3, with D tentatively TRBD2 (5 bases). CDR1 and CDR2 from the germline V gene are LGHNA and YNFKEQ. The CDR3 has 15 amino acids. The V end lost 0 bases, the J end lost 6 bases, and 13 bases lay between the germline ends. This chain's CDR3 is CASSQDYTSGDTQYF. The CDR3 coding sequence is TGTGCCAGCAGCCAAGATTATACTAGTGGCGATACGCAGTATTTT.

This chain connects TRBV9 to TRBJ2-3; a possible D gene is TRBD2 (5 bases). V was trimmed by 0 bases and J by 2 bases, leaving 10 bases between them. The CDR3 has 15 amino acids. Germline values: CDR1 SGDLS, CDR2 YYNGEE. The CDR3 region has the DNA TGTGCCAGCAGCGTAGTAGAGGGCGTCACAGATACGCAGTATTTT. Protein: CASSVVEGVTDTQYF.

V gene TRBV6-1 combines with J gene TRBJ1-2; perhaps TRBD1 as D (5 bases). The CDR3 contains 14 residues. Looked up from germline, CDR1 is MNHNS and CDR2 is SASEGT. V was clipped by 3 bases and J by 1 base, with 9 bases between them. The CDR3: CASSDWGVNYGYTF. Here the CDR3 DNA reads TGTGCCAGCAGTGATTGGGGGGTTAACTATGGCTACACCTTC.

There are a few counts of this clone. The chain couples TRBV7-8 to TRBJ1-1; no clear D. Between the trimmed V and J ends, which lost 0 bases and 0 bases, there was a span of 11 bases. CDR3 length: 16 residues. Looked up from germline, CDR1 is SGHVS and CDR2 is FQNEAQ. The chain's CDR3 is CASSLALWQMNTEAFF. CDR3 DNA: TGTGCCAGCAGCTTAGCCCTCTGGCAGATGAACACTGAAGCTTTCTTT.

J is TRBJ1-1 and V is TRBV2; 7 bases are a match to TRBD1. With 7 bases clipped from V and 1 base from J, the junction kept 3 bases outside the gene matches. In germline, CDR1 is SNHLY, CDR2 FYNNEI. This CDR3 contains 13 residues. In DNA form, the CDR3 reads TGTGCCAGCACCTGGACAGGGAACACTGAAGCTTTCTTT. Translation: CASTWTGNTEAFF.

V gene TRBV10-3 combines with J gene TRBJ2-2, with 8 bases matching TRBD2. The CDR3 extends over 15 amino acids. CDR1 is ENHRY and CDR2 is SYGVKD in the germline V gene. Trimming cost V 8 bases and J 0 bases; bases outside gene matches: 5. The CDR3: CAIPQRGSNTGELFF. In DNA form, the CDR3 reads TGTGCCATCCCCCAGCGGGGGTCGAACACCGGGGAGCTGTTTTTT.

The chain links TRBV2 to TRBJ1-5; D not resolved. The CDR3 contains 14 residues. Germline CDR1 SNHLY, CDR2 FYNNEI. V lost 2 bases and J 5 bases, leaving 10 bases between the germline ends. The CDR3 region is CASSESRWDQPQHF. The CDR3 DNA is TGTGCCAGCAGTGAAAGCAGGTGGGATCAGCCCCAGCATTTT.